This T cell receptor (beta chain) was sequenced for a study of coeliac disease. As for the study in general: Coeliac patients had active, refractory type I, or gluten-free-diet-controlled disease. Broader study findings: In active celiac disease, intraepithelial and lamina propria TRB and TRG repertoires were less clonal than controls. Few TRB amino acid sequences were shared between samples; most were unique.

TCRdb's table, derived via immunoSEQ multiplex PCR, lists solely in-frame clones and lacks some. Here the sample spans about 6,700 clones, 60% to 70% being singletons. Concerning this clone itself: Its target is unknown.

This CDR3 is built from 14 residues. Material for sequencing was lamina propria lymphocytes from the gut. The genes are TRBV21-1 and TRBJ1-2; the DNA was not used to check the table's D call, TRBD1. TRBV21-1 is a listed pseudogene. The sequence derives from a woman between 18 and 30 years old with active celiac disease. The CDR3 spells CASSKGGTADGYTF. DNA for the CDR3: TGTGCCAGCAGCAAAGGGGGGACAGCGGATGGCTACACCTTC.